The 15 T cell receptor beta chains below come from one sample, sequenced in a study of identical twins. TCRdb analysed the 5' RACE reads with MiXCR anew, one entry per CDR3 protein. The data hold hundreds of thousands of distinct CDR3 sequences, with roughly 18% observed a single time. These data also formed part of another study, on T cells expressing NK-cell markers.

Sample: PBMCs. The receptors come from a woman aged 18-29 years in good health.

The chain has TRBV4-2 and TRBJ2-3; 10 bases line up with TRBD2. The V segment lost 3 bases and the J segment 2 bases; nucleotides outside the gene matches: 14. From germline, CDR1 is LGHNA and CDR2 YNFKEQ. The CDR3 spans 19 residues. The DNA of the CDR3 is TGTGCCAGCAGCCATATGGCCCTAGCGGGAGCCGCTCTCACAGATACGCAGTATTTT. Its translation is CASSHMALAGAALTDTQYF.

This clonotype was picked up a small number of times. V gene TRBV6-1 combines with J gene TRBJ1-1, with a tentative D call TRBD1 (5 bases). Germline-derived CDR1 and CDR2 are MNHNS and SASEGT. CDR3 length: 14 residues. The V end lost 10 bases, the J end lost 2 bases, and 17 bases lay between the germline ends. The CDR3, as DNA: TGTGCCAAACGAATTAAGACAGAAAACACTGAAGCTTTCTTT. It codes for CAKRIKTENTEAFF.

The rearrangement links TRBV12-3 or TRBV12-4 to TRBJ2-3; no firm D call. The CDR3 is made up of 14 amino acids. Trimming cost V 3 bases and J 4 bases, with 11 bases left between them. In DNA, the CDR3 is TGTGCCAGCAGTTTCTCCAGGTGGGCAGATACGCAGTATTTT. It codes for CASSFSRWADTQYF.

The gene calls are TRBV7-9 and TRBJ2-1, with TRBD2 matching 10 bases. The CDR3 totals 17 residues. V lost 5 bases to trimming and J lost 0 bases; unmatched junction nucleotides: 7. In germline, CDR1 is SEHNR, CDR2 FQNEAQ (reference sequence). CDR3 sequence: CASSVTSGVSSYNEQFF. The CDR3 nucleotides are TGTGCCAGCAGCGTTACTAGCGGGGTGAGCTCCTACAATGAGCAGTTCTTC.

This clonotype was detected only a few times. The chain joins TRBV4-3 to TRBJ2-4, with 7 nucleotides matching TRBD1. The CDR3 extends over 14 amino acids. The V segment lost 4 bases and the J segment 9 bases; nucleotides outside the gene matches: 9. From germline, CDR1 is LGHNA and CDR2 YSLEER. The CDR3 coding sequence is TGCGCCAGCAGCCTAGACGAGGGGGCAAGCATTCAGTACTTC. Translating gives CASSLDEGASIQYF.

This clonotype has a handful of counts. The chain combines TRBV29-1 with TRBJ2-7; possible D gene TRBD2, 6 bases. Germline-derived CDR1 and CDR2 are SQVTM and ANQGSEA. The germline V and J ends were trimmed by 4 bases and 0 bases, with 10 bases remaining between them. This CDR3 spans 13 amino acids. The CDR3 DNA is TGCAGCGTTGCGGCGGGGAACTCCTACGAGCAGTACTTC. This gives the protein CSVAAGNSYEQYF.

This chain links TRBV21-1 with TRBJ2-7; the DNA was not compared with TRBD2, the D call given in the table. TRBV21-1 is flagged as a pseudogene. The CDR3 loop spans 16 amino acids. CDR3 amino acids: CASIKPRRLAGLEQYF. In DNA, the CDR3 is TGTGCCAGCATTAAACCGCGAAGACTAGCGGGACTCGAGCAGTACTTC.

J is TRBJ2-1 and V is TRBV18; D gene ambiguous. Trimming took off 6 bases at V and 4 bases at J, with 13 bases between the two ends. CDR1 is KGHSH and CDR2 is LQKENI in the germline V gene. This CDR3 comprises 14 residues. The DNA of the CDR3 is TGTGCCAGCTCGAACACACTGGGTTACAATGAGCAGTTCTTC. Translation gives CASSNTLGYNEQFF.

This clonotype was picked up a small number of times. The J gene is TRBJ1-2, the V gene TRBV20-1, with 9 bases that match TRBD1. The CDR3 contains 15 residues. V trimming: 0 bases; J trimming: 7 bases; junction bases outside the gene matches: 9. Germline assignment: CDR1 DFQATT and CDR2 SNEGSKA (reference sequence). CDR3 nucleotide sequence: TGCAGTGCTAGAGAACCTAGGACAGGGGCGAGTGGCTACACCTTC. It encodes CSAREPRTGASGYTF.

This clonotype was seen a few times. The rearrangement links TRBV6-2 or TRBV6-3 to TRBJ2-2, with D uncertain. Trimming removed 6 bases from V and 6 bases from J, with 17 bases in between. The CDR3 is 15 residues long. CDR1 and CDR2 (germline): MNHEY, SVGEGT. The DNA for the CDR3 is TGTGCCAGCAGCCCCGTTCGTTGGAGCTCCGGGGAGCTGTTTTTT. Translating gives CASSPVRWSSGELFF.

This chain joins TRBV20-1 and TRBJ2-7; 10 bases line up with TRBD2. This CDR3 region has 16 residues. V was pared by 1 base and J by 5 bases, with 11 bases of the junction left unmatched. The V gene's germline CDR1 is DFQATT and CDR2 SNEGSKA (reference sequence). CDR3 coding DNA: TGCAGTGCTAGAGGTTCTAGCGGGAGTAGATCCCACGAGCAGTACTTC. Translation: CSARGSSGSRSHEQYF.

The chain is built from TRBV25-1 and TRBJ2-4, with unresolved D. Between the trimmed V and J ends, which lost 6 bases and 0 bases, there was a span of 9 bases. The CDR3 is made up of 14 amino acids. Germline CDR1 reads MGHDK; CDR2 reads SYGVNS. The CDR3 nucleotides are TGTGCCAGCAGCCCTCAGCTAGCCAAAAACATTCAGTACTTC. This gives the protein CASSPQLAKNIQYF.

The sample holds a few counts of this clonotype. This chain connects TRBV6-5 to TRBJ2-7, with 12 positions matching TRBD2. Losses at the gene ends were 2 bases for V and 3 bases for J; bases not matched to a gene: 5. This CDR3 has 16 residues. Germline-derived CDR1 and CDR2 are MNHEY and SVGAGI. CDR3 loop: CASSYLSLAGGYEQYF. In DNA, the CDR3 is TGTGCCAGCAGTTACCTTTCACTAGCGGGAGGCTACGAGCAGTACTTC.

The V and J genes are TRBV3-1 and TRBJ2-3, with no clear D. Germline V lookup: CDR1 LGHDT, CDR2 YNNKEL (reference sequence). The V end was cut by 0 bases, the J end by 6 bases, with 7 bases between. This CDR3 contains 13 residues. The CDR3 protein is CASSQENRDTQYF. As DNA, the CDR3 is TGTGCCAGCAGCCAAGAGAACCGGGATACGCAGTATTTT.

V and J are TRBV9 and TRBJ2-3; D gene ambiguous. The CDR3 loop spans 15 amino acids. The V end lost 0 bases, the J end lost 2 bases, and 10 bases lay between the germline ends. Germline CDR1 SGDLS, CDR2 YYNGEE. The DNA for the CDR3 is TGTGCCAGCAGCGTAGCGACCGGTGACACAGATACGCAGTATTTT. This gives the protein CASSVATGDTDTQYF.